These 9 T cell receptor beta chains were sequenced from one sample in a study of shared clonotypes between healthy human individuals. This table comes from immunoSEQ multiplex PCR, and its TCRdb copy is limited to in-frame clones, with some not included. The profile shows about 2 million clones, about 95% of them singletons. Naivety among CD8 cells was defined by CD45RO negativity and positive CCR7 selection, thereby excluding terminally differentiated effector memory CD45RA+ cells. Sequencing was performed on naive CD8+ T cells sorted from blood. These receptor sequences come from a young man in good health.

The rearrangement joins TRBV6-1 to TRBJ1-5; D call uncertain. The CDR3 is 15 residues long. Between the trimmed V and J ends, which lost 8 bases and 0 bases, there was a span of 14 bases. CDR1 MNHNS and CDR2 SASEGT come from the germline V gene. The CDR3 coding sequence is TGTGCCAGCCGCCCCGATTTTTATAGCAATCAGCCCCAGCATTTT. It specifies CASRPDFYSNQPQHF.

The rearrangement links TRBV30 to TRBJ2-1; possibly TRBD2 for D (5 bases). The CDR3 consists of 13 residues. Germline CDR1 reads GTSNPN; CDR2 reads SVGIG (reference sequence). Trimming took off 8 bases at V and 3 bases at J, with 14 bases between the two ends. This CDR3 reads CAGERTDYNEQFF. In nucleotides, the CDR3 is TGTGCCGGAGAGCGGACCGACTACAATGAGCAGTTCTTC.

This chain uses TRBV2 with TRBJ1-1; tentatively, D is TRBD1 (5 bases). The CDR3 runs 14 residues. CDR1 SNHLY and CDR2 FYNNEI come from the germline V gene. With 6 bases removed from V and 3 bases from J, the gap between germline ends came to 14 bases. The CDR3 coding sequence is TGTGCCAGCAGGGACCCCGTAGGGGACACTGAAGCTTTCTTT. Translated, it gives CASRDPVGDTEAFF.

The CDR3: CASSDLGSQPQHF. The CDR3 DNA reads as TGTGCCAGCAGCGACCTGGGAAGTCAGCCCCAGCATTTT. V is TRBV5-8 and J is TRBJ1-5; D is ambiguous. The CDR3 has 13 amino acids. From germline, CDR1 is SGHTS and CDR2 YDEGEE. V was trimmed by 4 bases and J by 6 bases, leaving 11 bases between them.

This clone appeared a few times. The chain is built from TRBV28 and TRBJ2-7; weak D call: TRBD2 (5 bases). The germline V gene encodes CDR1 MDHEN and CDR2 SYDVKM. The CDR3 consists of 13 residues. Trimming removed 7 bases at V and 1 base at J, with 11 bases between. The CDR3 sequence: CASNGRGSYEQYF. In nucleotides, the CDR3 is TGTGCCAGCAATGGAAGAGGGTCCTACGAGCAGTACTTC. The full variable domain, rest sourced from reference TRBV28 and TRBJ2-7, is DVKVTQSSRYLVKRTGEKVFLECVQDMDHENMFWYRQDPGLGLRLIYFSYDVKMKEKGDIPEGYSVSREKKERFSLILESASTNQTSMYLCASNGRGSYEQYFGPGTRLTVT.

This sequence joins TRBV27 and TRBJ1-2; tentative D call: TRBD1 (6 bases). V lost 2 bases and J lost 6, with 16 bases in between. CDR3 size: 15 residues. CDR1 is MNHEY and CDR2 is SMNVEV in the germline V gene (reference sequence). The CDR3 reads CASSLGVGGAHGYTF. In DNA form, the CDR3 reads TGTGCCAGCAGTTTAGGAGTCGGGGGCGCCCATGGCTACACCTTC.

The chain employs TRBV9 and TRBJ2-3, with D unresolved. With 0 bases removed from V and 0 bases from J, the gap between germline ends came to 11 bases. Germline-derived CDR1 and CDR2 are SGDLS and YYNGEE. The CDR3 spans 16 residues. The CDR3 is CASSVVGATSTDTQYF. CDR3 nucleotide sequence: TGTGCCAGCAGCGTAGTGGGTGCCACTAGCACAGATACGCAGTATTTT.

For the CDR3, the DNA is TGTGCCAGCTGTGCCGGGACAGGGGAGCGGGCGACCCCCACAGATACGCAGTATTTT. Its translation is CASCAGTGERATPTDTQYF. This rearrangement joins TRBV9 to TRBJ2-3; 10 bases match TRBD1. The germline V gene has CDR1 SGDLS and CDR2 YYNGEE. V shed 7 bases and J 2 bases; nucleotides not matched to a gene: 19. CDR3 length: 19 residues.

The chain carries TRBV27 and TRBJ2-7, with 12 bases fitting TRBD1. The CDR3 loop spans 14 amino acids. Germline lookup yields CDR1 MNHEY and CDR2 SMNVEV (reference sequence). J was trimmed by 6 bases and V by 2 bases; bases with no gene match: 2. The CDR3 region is CASSLPGQGAEQYF. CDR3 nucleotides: TGTGCCAGCAGTTTACCGGGACAGGGGGCCGAGCAGTACTTC.